This record concerns one T cell receptor (beta chain) sequence. CDR1 and CDR2 from the germline V gene are MGHRA and YSYEKL. J lost 7 bases, V lost 2 bases, and 12 bases had no gene match. The CDR3 is made up of 16 amino acids. The repertoire was sequenced with immunoSEQ multiplex PCR; TCRdb's copy has only in-frame clones and lacks some. The table records 160,000 or so clones, over 90% of them present only once. These data come from a study of control samples from healthy donors and cancer patients. V is TRBV4-1 and J is TRBJ2-7; 9 nucleotides line up with TRBD2. The receptor was isolated from a man in his fifties or sixties in good health. Sequences were obtained from blood. The CDR3 protein is CASSQQSGTSFGEQYF. CDR3 bases: TGCGCCAGCAGCCAACAATCCGGGACTAGCTTCGGTGAGCAGTACTTC.